This T cell receptor (beta chain) was identified in a study of OX40 agonist ivuxolimab in advanced cancers. In the study overall: Ivuxolimab, which targeted the costimulatory receptor OX40 (CD134), was an agonistic, fully human IgG2 monoclonal antibody. Intravenous ivuxolimab was administered to patients every 2 weeks at six dose levels: 0.01, 0.1, 0.3, 1.5, 3 and 10 mg/kg. Of the roughly 50 dose-escalation patients, hepatocellular carcinoma was present in around 19, melanoma in approximately 15, renal cell carcinoma in 9 and head and neck cancer in 9. In the dose-escalation cohort, about four fifths of patients were male, and the mean age was around 60 years with a range of roughly 23 to 90. Prior anti-PD-1, anti-PD-L1 or anti-CTLA-4 therapy was permitted, and about two fifths of dose-escalation patients had received checkpoint inhibitors. Three dose-escalation patients achieved partial responses, one with hepatocellular carcinoma and two with cutaneous melanoma. The point of sequencing TCRbeta in the periphery was to test whether ivuxolimab changed TCR sequence diversity and drove clonal T-cell expansion. The monotherapy dose-escalation portion (N = 52 patients) of the phase I ivuxolimab trial is reported in the paper. Summary of the overall study and its limitations: After ivuxolimab, CD8+ T cells had more expanded clones than CD4+ T cells on average. The antigen specificity of the clonally expanded peripheral T cells was not determined. In the 0.1-3.0 mg/kg groups, partial responders were among the patients with the lowest normalized peripheral clonal expansion, particularly in CD8+ T cells. At doses of 0.1 to 3.0 mg/kg, clonal expansion of both CD4+ and CD8+ T cells in blood was seen between baseline and week 6. Low levels of normalized T-cell clonal expansion were also seen in some nonresponding patients.

Remarks on this clone: Its antigen remains unidentified. No base qualities exist here, and no much larger clone lies one base off it.

There are 16 amino acids in the CDR3, from cysteine to phenylalanine inclusive. The CDR3 DNA has 48 bases and is translated from base 1. The germline V gene yields SGHDT for CDR1 and YYEEEE for CDR2. The germline V and J ends show losses of 3 bases and 7 bases respectively, and no gene match explains 9 bases of the junction. To sequence the TCRbeta CDR3 region, genomic DNA was isolated from the sorted cells. The immunoSEQ Assay was used for sequencing of TCRbeta CDR3 regions. The source is immuneACCESS, and TCRdb retained only in-frame sequences with V and J called. Part of the clones is not carried over; for the studies checked, unresolved V genes explain less than half of this, and the remainder is unexplained. This sample has more than 9,500 clones in its table, and around 80% of those were observed once. The ten top clones hold about an eighth of the sample. The trial excluded patients who had a history of autoimmune disease or were on systemic immunosuppression. Peripheral blood for TCR sequencing was collected from all dose cohorts at baseline, on cycle 4 day 1, and on cycle 7 day 1. The samples were taken from a phase I, first-in-human, multicenter, open-label dose-escalation trial of ivuxolimab. Adults with locally advanced or metastatic melanoma, renal cell carcinoma, hepatocellular carcinoma or head and neck squamous cell carcinoma were enrolled in the trial. Before TCR sequencing, CD4+ T cells and CD8+ T cells from peripheral blood were sorted into separate populations.

The TCR was taken from an adult with an advanced solid tumor such as melanoma, head and neck, liver or kidney cancer. Material: CD4+ or CD8+ T cells sorted from blood, obtained in a trial of the OX40 agonist ivuxolimab. The sequence is built from TRBV5-6 and TRBJ1-4; TRBD1 fits 10 bases in the junction. In nucleotides, the sequence is TGTGCCAGCAGCTCGGGCCCGACAGGGGGCTTTGAAAAACTGTTTTTT. Its product reads: CASSSGPTGGFEKLFF. Full variable domain (CDR3 extended with the reference TRBV5-6 and TRBJ1-4 proteins): DAGVTQSPTHLIKTRGQQVTLRCSPKSGHDTVSWYQQALGQGPQFIFQYYEEEERQRGNFPDRFSGHQFPNYSSELNVNALLLGDSALYLCASSSGPTGGFEKLFFGSGTQLSVL.